Each of the 30 T cell receptor beta chains below was sequenced from the same sample in a study of T cell changes during pregnancy in multiple sclerosis (dated 2019 in TCRdb). To prepare the library, the immunoSEQ multiplex PCR assay was applied. This immuneACCESS table, as held by TCRdb, lists in-frame sequences with V and J called but not all clones. Of the missing ones, under half trace to an unresolved V gene in checked studies; the others have no known cause. This sample comprises about 31,000 clones, approximately 94% of them detected only once. 0.41% of the sample lies in the top ten. The specimen comprised CD4+ T cells from peripheral blood mononuclear cells, sampled in the second trimester of pregnancy. These receptors were collected from a female donor with multiple sclerosis, enrolled in a pregnancy study.

Only one count was recorded for this clone. The chain carries TRBV7-2 and TRBJ1-5; TRBD1 agrees at 9 bases. Germline CDR1 SGHTA, CDR2 FQGNSA. CDR3 size: 16 residues. Trimming removed 5 bases from V and 9 bases from J; junction bases left unmatched: 14. The CDR3 region has the DNA TGTGCCAGCAGCCCCGGGACAGGGTCCTCCCAAGGGCCCCAGCATTTT. Translated, it gives CASSPGTGSSQGPQHF.

This chain links TRBV19 with TRBJ2-1; perhaps TRBD2 as D (5 bases). Germline V gives CDR1 LNHDA, CDR2 SQIVND (reference sequence). CDR3 length: 14 amino acids. Trimming pared 1 base from V and 8 bases from J, leaving 12 bases between. This CDR3 is CASSIAAGGHEQFF. The CDR3 DNA reads TGTGCCAGTAGTATAGCGGCGGGCGGGCATGAGCAGTTCTTC.

The chain has TRBV4-3 and TRBJ2-1; weak D call: TRBD2 (6 bases). V was cut by 1 base and J by 5 bases, with 12 bases left in between. The length of the CDR3 is 15 residues. CDR1 is LGHNA, CDR2 YSLEER, per germline. CDR3 coding DNA: TGCGCCAGCAGCCAAGGGGGCTGGAGGGACAATGAGCAGTTCTTC. Residues: CASSQGGWRDNEQFF.

This rearrangement joins TRBV7-2 to TRBJ2-7; 9 bases are shared with TRBD1. CDR3 length: 16 residues. In germline, CDR1 is SGHTA, CDR2 FQGNSA. J was trimmed by 3 bases and V by 3 bases; bases with no gene match: 9. For the CDR3, the DNA is TGTGCCAGCAGCTTCACCGGGACAGGGCTTCGCTACGAGCAGTACTTC. This sequence encodes CASSFTGTGLRYEQYF. The full variable domain, in which reference TRBV7-2 and TRBJ2-7 provide the parts outside the CDR3, is GAGVSQSPSNKVTEKGKDVELRCDPISGHTALYWYRQSLGQGLEFLIYFQGNSAPDKSGLPSDRFSAERTGGSVSTLTIQRTQQEDSAVYLCASSFTGTGLRYEQYFGPGTRLTVT.

The rearrangement uses TRBV27 and TRBJ2-3; 8 nucleotides agree with TRBD2. Germline CDR1 reads MNHEY; CDR2 reads SMNVEV (reference sequence). V lost 8 bases and J lost 3; bases outside the gene matches: 7. This CDR3 has 14 residues. The CDR3 protein is CASRTSGGTDTQYF. CDR3 in DNA: TGTGCCAGCCGTACCAGCGGGGGAACAGATACGCAGTATTTT.

The V gene is TRBV6-5, the J gene TRBJ1-1; 7 bases line up with TRBD1. Trimming took 2 bases from V and 7 from J; bases not matched to a gene: 10. CDR3 size: 15 residues. In germline, CDR1 is MNHEY, CDR2 SVGAGI. Here the CDR3 reads CASSYLSDRSVEAFF. The CDR3 DNA reads as TGTGCCAGCAGTTACCTATCGGACAGGTCGGTTGAAGCTTTCTTT.

This rearrangement joins TRBV25-1 to TRBJ2-2, with D possibly being TRBD2 (6 bases). The CDR3 sequence is 15 residues long. V gave up 6 bases and J gave up 4 bases, with 15 bases separating them. CDR1 and CDR2 from the germline V gene are MGHDK and SYGVNS. The CDR3 sequence: CASREGRGGTGELFF. The CDR3 region has the DNA TGTGCCAGCAGAGAGGGGCGGGGTGGCACCGGGGAGCTGTTTTTT.

The CDR3 is CASSRASGRTDTQYF. CDR3 nucleotide sequence: TGTGCCAGCAGTCGGGCTAGCGGGAGGACAGATACGCAGTATTTT. V usage is TRBV2 and J usage is TRBJ2-3; 11 bases match TRBD2. The junction had 4 bases not matched to a gene; V was cut back by 5 bases and J by 3 bases. The CDR3 covers 15 residues. From germline, CDR1 is SNHLY and CDR2 FYNNEI.

This clone occurred a few times. At the DNA level, this CDR3 is encoded by other sequences in the same sample as well. The chain recombines TRBV2 with TRBJ2-7, with D possibly being TRBD2 (6 bases). CDR1 is SNHLY, CDR2 FYNNEI, per germline. The CDR3 length is 13 residues. The V end lost 5 bases, the J end lost 0 bases, and 8 bases lay between the germline ends. Here the CDR3 DNA reads TGTGCCAGCAGTCGGGACTTCTCCTACGAGCAGTACTTC. It specifies CASSRDFSYEQYF. Together with reference TRBV2 and TRBJ2-7, the CDR3 gives the full variable domain: EPEVTQTPSHQVTQMGQEVILRCVPISNHLYFYWYRQILGQKVEFLVSFYNNEISEKSEIFDDQFSVERPDGSNFTLKIRSTKLEDSAMYFCASSRDFSYEQYFGPGTRLTVT.

The chain combines TRBV15 with TRBJ1-2, with 7 positions matching TRBD1. Germline V gene lookup returns CDR1 LNHNV and CDR2 YYDKDF (reference sequence). V gave up 3 bases and J gave up 8 bases; unmatched junction bases: 12. The CDR3 covers 15 residues. CDR3 coding DNA: TGTGCCACCAGCAGGGACCCTCAGGGGGGAAACGGCTACACCTTC. It codes for CATSRDPQGGNGYTF.

The chain carries TRBV6-5 and TRBJ1-1, with TRBD1 as a possible D gene (5 bases). V shed 2 bases and J shed 1 base, with 14 bases lying between them. The CDR3 runs 16 residues. Per germline, CDR1 MNHEY and CDR2 SVGAGI. CDR3 in amino acids: CASSYRGAGPNTEAFF. The DNA for the CDR3 is TGTGCCAGCAGTTACCGTGGGGCAGGCCCGAACACTGAAGCTTTCTTT.

This sequence joins TRBV5-1 and TRBJ2-2; D is uncertain. The CDR3 contains 15 residues. V was trimmed by 0 bases and J by 1 base, leaving 7 bases between them. Germline V CDR1 and CDR2: SGHRS, YFSETQ. The DNA of the CDR3 is TGCGCCAGCAGCTTGGTGAGCCGGAACACCGGGGAGCTGTTTTTT. This sequence encodes CASSLVSRNTGELFF.

J is TRBJ2-7 and V is TRBV21-1; the table's D call of TRBD1 was not tested on the DNA. TRBV21-1 is labeled a pseudogene. The CDR3 loop spans 13 amino acids. The CDR3, as DNA: TGTGCCAGCATCCAGGACACCTCCTACGAGCAGTACTTC. Translating gives CASIQDTSYEQYF.

This sequence joins TRBV6-5 and TRBJ2-7, with TRBD1 matching 9 bases. The CDR3 has 14 amino acids. Germline trimming cut 5 bases from V and 6 bases from J; bases unmatched to any gene: 8. From germline, CDR1 is MNHEY and CDR2 SVGAGI. The CDR3: CASSGDRGAIEQYF. The CDR3 region has the DNA TGTGCCAGCAGTGGAGACAGGGGGGCTATCGAGCAGTACTTC.

The rearrangement links TRBV6-1 to TRBJ1-5; 7 bases are shared with TRBD1. This CDR3 has 15 residues. Germline assignment: CDR1 MNHNS and CDR2 SASEGT. J was trimmed by 3 bases and V by 3 bases; bases with no gene match: 5. DNA for the CDR3: TGTGCCAGCAGTGATCGTGGACAGGTCAATCAGCCCCAGCATTTT. This codes for CASSDRGQVNQPQHF.

The chain has TRBV9 and TRBJ2-3, with 9 bases matching TRBD2. The CDR3 loop spans 18 amino acids. CDR1 is SGDLS, CDR2 YYNGEE, per germline. The V segment lost 0 bases and the J segment 6 bases; nucleotides outside the gene matches: 14. The CDR3 DNA reads TGTGCCAGCAGCGTAGGACAGGGAGGCGGGAGGGCCGTGGATACGCAGTATTTT. This sequence encodes CASSVGQGGGRAVDTQYF.

The chain employs TRBV28 and TRBJ1-1; the match to TRBD1 covers 10 bases. This CDR3 is 15 amino acids long. The ends lost 5 bases at V and 5 bases at J; junction bases unmatched: 8. The germline V gene has CDR1 MDHEN and CDR2 SYDVKM. The CDR3 bases are TGTGCCAGCAGTCCGCGGACAGGGGGAAGGACTGAAGCTTTCTTT. Its translation is CASSPRTGGRTEAFF.

The chain combines TRBV19 with TRBJ1-2; the match to TRBD1 covers 9 bases. Germline V gene data show CDR1 as LNHDA and CDR2 as SQIVND (reference sequence). Losses at the gene ends were 6 bases for V and 5 bases for J; bases not matched to a gene: 4. The CDR3 is made up of 13 amino acids. CDR3 in DNA: TGTGCCAGTAGCGGGACAGGGAAATATGGCTACACCTTC. Translation: CASSGTGKYGYTF. The entire variable domain, with the rest obtained from reference TRBV19 and TRBJ1-2, is as follows: DGGITQSPKYLFRKEGQNVTLSCEQNLNHDAMYWYRQDPGQGLRLIYYSQIVNDFQKGDIAEGYSVSREKKESFPLTVTSAQKNPTAFYLCASSGTGKYGYTFGSGTRLTVV.

The chain recombines TRBV6-1 with TRBJ1-1, with D maybe TRBD1 (6 bases). The V gene's germline CDR1 is MNHNS and CDR2 SASEGT. CDR3 length: 15 residues. Trimming removed 2 bases at V and 11 bases at J, with 21 bases between. The CDR3 DNA reads TGTGCCAGCAGTGAATTGCTAGTAACGAGGGGGTCGGCTTTCTTT. Amino acids: CASSELLVTRGSAFF.

J is TRBJ1-3 and V is TRBV4-2; tentative D call: TRBD1 (5 bases). The CDR3 is made up of 15 amino acids. Per the germline V gene, CDR1 is LGHNA and CDR2 is YNFKEQ. Trimming pared 4 bases from V and 0 bases from J, leaving 10 bases between. The CDR3 region has the DNA TGTGCCAGCAGCCTGGACATGAGCTCTGGAAACACCATATATTTT. This codes for CASSLDMSSGNTIYF.

This chain joins TRBV30 and TRBJ1-5; D call uncertain. This CDR3 region has 14 residues. V gave up 3 bases and J gave up 4 bases, with 13 bases separating them. The germline CDR1 and CDR2 sequences are GTSNPN and SVGIG (reference sequence). DNA for the CDR3: TGTGCCTGGAGCAAGGATCGAGGGAATCAGCCCCAGCATTTT. Translated, it gives CAWSKDRGNQPQHF.

This rearrangement joins TRBV5-1 to TRBJ2-7, with 7 bases lining up with TRBD1. V lost 0 bases to trimming and J lost 2 bases; unmatched junction nucleotides: 32. The germline gives CDR1 SGHRS, CDR2 YFSETQ. CDR3 length: 24 amino acids. CDR3 sequence reads: CASSLDSDRFGHGQAPRFPYEQYF. CDR3 DNA sequence: TGCGCCAGCAGCTTGGATTCAGATAGGTTTGGGCATGGACAGGCCCCCCGTTTTCCCTACGAGCAGTACTTC.

The chain carries TRBV5-1 and TRBJ2-4; 9 nucleotides match TRBD1. This CDR3 region has 14 residues. V lost 4 bases, J lost 5 bases, and 4 bases stayed unmatched. Germline lookup yields CDR1 SGHRS and CDR2 YFSETQ. This CDR3 is CASSPGQGQNIQYF. The DNA for the CDR3 is TGCGCCAGCAGCCCGGGACAGGGCCAAAACATTCAGTACTTC.

This chain connects TRBV7-2 to TRBJ2-7; the match to TRBD2 covers 9 bases. Germline-derived CDR1 and CDR2 are SGHTA and FQGNSA. V trimming: 4 bases; J trimming: 4 bases; junction bases outside the gene matches: 8. The CDR3 has 15 amino acids. CDR3 protein: CASSSPGLAKYEQYF. In nucleotides, the CDR3 is TGTGCCAGCAGCTCACCGGGACTAGCTAAGTACGAGCAGTACTTC.

This chain joins TRBV7-8 and TRBJ2-3; D might be TRBD2 (5 bases). The V gene lost 5 bases and the J gene lost 2 bases, with 14 bases spanning the gap. There are 15 residues in the CDR3. Germline V gives CDR1 SGHVS, CDR2 FQNEAQ. DNA for the CDR3: TGTGCCAGCAGCCTCGAACTACTAGTCACAGATACGCAGTATTTT. Translation gives CASSLELLVTDTQYF.

CDR3 sequence: CASSFPLARLSYEQYF. Here the CDR3 DNA reads TGTGCCAGCAGTTTCCCACTAGCGAGATTATCCTACGAGCAGTACTTC. This chain connects TRBV28 to TRBJ2-7, with 7 bases identical to TRBD2. The CDR3 loop spans 16 amino acids. With V trimmed by 3 bases and J by 1 base, 9 bases remained unmatched. Per the germline V gene, CDR1 is MDHEN and CDR2 is SYDVKM.

The chain recombines TRBV5-1 with TRBJ2-7; D unclear. Trimming removed 4 bases from V and 6 bases from J, with 17 bases in between. The CDR3 is 14 residues long. The germline CDR1 and CDR2 sequences are SGHRS and YFSETQ. The CDR3 loop reads CASSPIGLEIEQYF. The CDR3 coding sequence is TGCGCCAGCAGCCCGATCGGTCTCGAAATCGAGCAGTACTTC.

The V call is TRBV28, the J call TRBJ2-1, with 7 bases that match TRBD1. Germline V CDR1 and CDR2: MDHEN, SYDVKM. Trimming at V came to 1 base and at J to 6 bases, leaving 6 bases not matched to a gene. This CDR3 region has 15 residues. The CDR3 region is CASSLFRRQGNEQFF. The CDR3 DNA reads TGTGCCAGCAGTTTATTCCGCCGACAGGGCAATGAGCAGTTCTTC. The entire variable domain, with the rest obtained from reference TRBV28 and TRBJ2-1, is as follows: DVKVTQSSRYLVKRTGEKVFLECVQDMDHENMFWYRQDPGLGLRLIYFSYDVKMKEKGDIPEGYSVSREKKERFSLILESASTNQTSMYLCASSLFRRQGNEQFFGPGTRLTVL.

CDR3 DNA: TGTGCCAGCAGCTTGGGAGGCGTAAACTCCTACGAGCAGTACTTC. Protein: CASSLGGVNSYEQYF. The chain carries TRBV5-4 and TRBJ2-7; D unclear. The germline gives CDR1 SGHNT, CDR2 YYREEE (reference sequence). V was cut by 0 bases and J by 0 bases, with 10 bases left in between. This CDR3 region has 15 residues. Supplemented by reference TRBV5-4 and TRBJ2-7, the full variable domain reads ETGVTQSPTHLIKTRGQQVTLRCSSQSGHNTVSWYQQALGQGPQFIFQYYREEENGRGNFPPRFSGLQFPNYSSELNVNALELDDSALYLCASSLGGVNSYEQYFGPGTRLTVT.

The chain employs TRBV19 and TRBJ2-2; 7 bases match TRBD1. Germline CDR1 LNHDA, CDR2 SQIVND (reference sequence). The CDR3 has 15 residues. V dropped 4 bases and J dropped 1; count of bases not matched to a gene: 3. CDR3 region: CASSTRTGNTGELFF. Written as DNA, the CDR3 is TGTGCCAGTAGTACCCGGACAGGGAACACCGGGGAGCTGTTTTTT.